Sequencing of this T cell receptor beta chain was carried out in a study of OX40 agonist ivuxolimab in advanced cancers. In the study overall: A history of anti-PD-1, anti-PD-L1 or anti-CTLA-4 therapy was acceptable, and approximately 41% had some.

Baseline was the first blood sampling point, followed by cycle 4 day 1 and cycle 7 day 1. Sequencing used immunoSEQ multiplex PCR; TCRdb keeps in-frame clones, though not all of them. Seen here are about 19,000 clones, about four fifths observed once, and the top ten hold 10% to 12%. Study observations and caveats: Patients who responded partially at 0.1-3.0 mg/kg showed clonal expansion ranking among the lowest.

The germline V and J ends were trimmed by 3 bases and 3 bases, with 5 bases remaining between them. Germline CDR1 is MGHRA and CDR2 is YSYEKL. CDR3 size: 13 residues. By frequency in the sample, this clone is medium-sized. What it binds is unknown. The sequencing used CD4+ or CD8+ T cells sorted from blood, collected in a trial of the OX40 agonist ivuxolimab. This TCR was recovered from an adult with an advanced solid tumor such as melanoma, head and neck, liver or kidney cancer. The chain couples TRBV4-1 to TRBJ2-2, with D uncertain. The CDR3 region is CASSHTYTGELFF. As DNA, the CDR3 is TGCGCCAGCAGCCATACATACACCGGGGAGCTGTTTTTT.